The 21 T cell receptor beta chains given below trace back to one sample, sequenced in a study of early T cells in non-severe SARS-CoV-2 infection. From the 5' RACE reads, TCRdb called clonotypes with MiXCR, one entry per CDR3 protein. The sample carries approximately 34,000 distinct CDR3 sequences, about 8% recorded once. This specimen was whole blood, taken at baseline. The receptors were sampled from an adult who was a healthcare worker with PCR-confirmed SARS-CoV-2 infection or an uninfected control (not recorded which).

There are a few counts of this clonotype. The chain joins TRBV11-2 to TRBJ2-7; D assignment may be TRBD1 or TRBD2 (5 bases each). This CDR3 has 16 residues. Germline CDR1 SGHAT, CDR2 FQNNGV. V was trimmed by 0 bases and J by 3 bases, leaving 15 bases between them. The CDR3 DNA reads TGTGCCAGCAGCTTAGAGGTACGAGGGGTCGACTACGAGCAGTACTTC. Residues: CASSLEVRGVDYEQYF.

This clonotype was seen ten or more times. The chain carries TRBV6-1 and TRBJ2-7, with 9 bases identical to TRBD1. This CDR3 contains 15 residues. The J segment lost 5 bases and the V segment lost 5 bases, leaving 10 bases of the junction unmatched. Germline V gene sequence: CDR1 MNHNS, CDR2 SASEGT. The CDR3 here is CASSSPGQGRHEQYF. The CDR3 nucleotides are TGTGCCAGCAGTTCCCCGGGACAGGGACGGCACGAGCAGTACTTC.

At least ten counts were recorded for this clonotype. This chain joins TRBV7-9 and TRBJ1-1; D is possibly TRBD1 (5 bases). Germline V lookup: CDR1 SEHNR, CDR2 FQNEAQ (reference sequence). V was shortened by 6 bases and J by 5 bases, with 19 bases between the two germline ends. This CDR3 is built from 15 residues. CDR3 in amino acids: CASSSLRRGETEAFF. CDR3 DNA sequence: TGTGCCAGCAGTTCTCTCCGTAGGGGAGAAACTGAAGCTTTCTTT.

This clonotype was seen more than once but under ten times. The chain links TRBV20-1 to TRBJ2-3; D is possibly TRBD1 or TRBD2 (5 bases each). This CDR3 comprises 16 residues. The V gene's germline CDR1 is DFQATT and CDR2 SNEGSKA (reference sequence). Trimming took off 6 bases at V and 4 bases at J, with 23 bases between the two ends. The CDR3 here is CSATRGTGGFADTQYF. The CDR3 DNA reads as TGCAGTGCAACGAGAGGGACCGGAGGTTTTGCAGATACGCAGTATTTT.

Only a few counts were recorded for this clonotype. The genes are TRBV6-6 and TRBJ2-1; D is unclear. The CDR3 sequence is 12 residues long. V dropped 3 bases and J dropped 4 bases, with 4 bases sitting between them. The germline CDR1 and CDR2 sequences are MNHNY and SVGAGI (reference sequence). The CDR3 region is CASSYGYNEQFF. The DNA of the CDR3 is TGTGCCAGCAGTTATGGGTACAATGAGCAGTTCTTC.

This clonotype was observed many times. The chain carries TRBV7-6 and TRBJ2-1; 12 nucleotides match TRBD2. Trimming took 4 bases from V and 5 from J; bases not matched to a gene: 6. The CDR3 is 16 amino acids. CDR1 and CDR2 (germline): SGHVS, FNYEAQ. In nucleotides, the CDR3 is TGTGCCAGCAGCTACTCTAGCGGGGGGGCCCACAATGAGCAGTTCTTC. Translating it yields CASSYSSGGAHNEQFF. The full variable domain, with the rest looked up from reference TRBV7-6 and TRBJ2-1, is GAGVSQSPRYKVTKRGQDVALRCDPISGHVSLYWYRQALGQGPEFLTYFNYEAQQDKSGLPNDRFSAERPEGSISTLTIQRTEQRDSAMYRCASSYSSGGAHNEQFFGPGTRLTVL.

This clonotype was counted only a few times. This chain links TRBV10-3 with TRBJ2-3; 12 bases are shared with TRBD2. The germline V gene has CDR1 ENHRY and CDR2 SYGVKD. The CDR3 runs to 14 residues. The V gene end was trimmed by 3 bases and the J gene end by 6 bases; junction bases not matched to a gene: 1. CDR3 nucleotide sequence: TGTGCCATCAGTGAAGGACTAGCGGGGGATACGCAGTATTTT. Its translation: CAISEGLAGDTQYF.

This clonotype was seen at least ten times. V usage is TRBV18 and J usage is TRBJ2-1; 8 positions match TRBD2. CDR1 and CDR2 (germline): KGHSH, LQKENI. V dropped 5 bases and J dropped 8; count of bases not matched to a gene: 8. The CDR3 runs to 14 residues. The CDR3 protein is CASSRTSPLDEQFF. Here the CDR3 DNA reads TGTGCCAGCTCAAGGACTAGCCCCCTAGATGAGCAGTTCTTC. Looking up the rest from reference TRBV18 and TRBJ2-1 gives the full variable domain: NAGVMQNPRHLVRRRGQEARLRCSPMKGHSHVYWYRQLPEEGLKFMVYLQKENIIDESGMPKERFSAEFPKEGPSILRIQQVVRGDSAAYFCASSRTSPLDEQFFGPGTRLTVL.

This chain joins TRBV5-1 and TRBJ2-7, with 8 bases matching TRBD1. The germline gives CDR1 SGHRS, CDR2 YFSETQ. V trimming: 2 bases; J trimming: 5 bases; junction bases outside the gene matches: 3. The CDR3 is 13 amino acids. CDR3: CASSFGTGNEQYF. DNA of the CDR3: TGCGCCAGCAGCTTCGGGACAGGTAACGAGCAGTACTTC.

This clonotype appeared a few times. The chain recombines TRBV4-1 with TRBJ1-1, with a tentative D call TRBD1 (6 bases). Per the germline V gene, CDR1 is MGHRA and CDR2 is YSYEKL. The CDR3 runs 16 residues. V lost 1 base and J lost 4, with 16 bases in between. CDR3 region: CASSQAIGGRVTEAFF. CDR3 sequence (DNA): TGCGCCAGCAGCCAAGCAATCGGGGGGCGAGTCACTGAAGCTTTCTTT.

This clonotype turned up a few times. The chain carries TRBV6-6 and TRBJ2-7; TRBD2 matches 8 bases. J was trimmed by 1 base and V by 0 bases; bases with no gene match: 5. Germline assignment: CDR1 MNHNY and CDR2 SVGAGI (reference sequence). This CDR3 region has 16 residues. This CDR3 reads CASSYSSGGPSYEQYF. In nucleotides, the CDR3 is TGTGCCAGCAGTTACTCCAGCGGGGGACCTTCCTACGAGCAGTACTTC.

This clonotype has at least ten counts. J is TRBJ1-2 and V is TRBV5-4, with TRBD1 matching 7 bases. The CDR3 extends over 13 amino acids. After removal of 4 bases from V and 1 base from J, the junction contained 1 base not matched to a gene. CDR1 SGHNT and CDR2 YYREEE come from the germline V gene (reference sequence). Written as DNA, the CDR3 is TGTGCCAGCAGCAGGGACAGTAACTATGGCTACACCTTC. It yields the protein CASSRDSNYGYTF.

J is TRBJ2-1 and V is TRBV5-1; possibly TRBD2 for D (6 bases). Trimming left V 2 bases short and J 9 bases short, with 12 bases between. The CDR3 spans 13 residues. Germline CDR1 is SGHRS and CDR2 is YFSETQ. The CDR3 DNA reads TGCGCCAGCAGCTTCCGGGACTCCGGTGAGCAGTTCTTC. Its protein is CASSFRDSGEQFF.

The gene calls are TRBV28 and TRBJ2-1; D ambiguous. V lost 5 bases to trimming and J lost 5 bases, with 13 bases between them. The CDR3 totals 14 residues. Per germline, CDR1 MDHEN and CDR2 SYDVKM. CDR3: CASSTLSRNNEQFF. Written as DNA, the CDR3 is TGTGCCAGCAGTACGCTGAGTCGCAACAATGAGCAGTTCTTC.

In this sample, this clonotype turned up a few times. The J gene is TRBJ1-2, the V gene TRBV2, with D possibly being TRBD1 (5 bases). V was shortened by 4 bases and J by 4 bases, with 7 bases between the two germline ends. Per germline, CDR1 SNHLY and CDR2 FYNNEI. The CDR3 loop spans 12 amino acids. CDR3 DNA sequence: TGTGCCAGCAGTGGAACAGGCTATGGCTACACCTTC. Translating it yields CASSGTGYGYTF.

This clonotype was recorded a few times. The J gene is TRBJ2-3, the V gene TRBV28; 7 bases align to TRBD2. This CDR3 contains 14 residues. V gave up 2 bases and J gave up 2 bases; unmatched junction bases: 1. Looked up from germline, CDR1 is MDHEN and CDR2 is SYDVKM. For the CDR3, the DNA is TGTGCCAGCAGTTTAGGGGGGGACACAGATACGCAGTATTTT. This sequence encodes CASSLGGDTDTQYF.

This chain links TRBV6-5 with TRBJ2-5, with D perhaps TRBD1 (6 bases). Germline CDR1 reads MNHEY; CDR2 reads SVGAGI. The length of the CDR3 is 13 residues. Between the trimmed V and J ends, which lost 5 bases and 4 bases, there was a span of 11 bases. CDR3 in DNA: TGTGCCAGCAGTGACCGGGACATAGAGACCCAGTACTTC. Residues: CASSDRDIETQYF.

This clonotype was picked up many times. The chain couples TRBV15 to TRBJ2-5; D ambiguous. Germline CDR1 LNHNV, CDR2 YYDKDF (reference sequence). V was cut by 0 bases and J by 5 bases, with 7 bases left in between. This CDR3 is built from 13 residues. The CDR3 spells CATSRDPLETQYF. The CDR3 DNA reads TGTGCCACCAGCAGAGATCCCTTGGAGACCCAGTACTTC.

Only a few counts were recorded for this clonotype. The DNA for the CDR3 is TGTGCCAGTAGGCAGCTGGGGGTGGTCACAGATACGCAGTATTTT. It translates to CASRQLGVVTDTQYF. The rearrangement links TRBV19 to TRBJ2-3; tentatively, D is TRBD1 or TRBD2 (5 bases each). Germline CDR1 is LNHDA and CDR2 is SQIVND (reference sequence). The CDR3 covers 15 residues. V was shortened by 6 bases and J by 2 bases, with 15 bases between the two germline ends.

This clonotype has more than one count but fewer than ten. This chain links TRBV18 with TRBJ2-2, with D unresolved. There are 13 residues in the CDR3. V lost 3 bases and J lost 6, with 8 bases in between. Germline CDR1 and CDR2: KGHSH and LQKENI. DNA of the CDR3: TGTGCCAGCTCACCCCCGTCGGCCGGGGAGCTGTTTTTT. Amino acids: CASSPPSAGELFF.

This clonotype has at least ten counts. The J gene is TRBJ2-1, the V gene TRBV7-2, with a weak D call TRBD1 (5 bases). The CDR3 totals 14 residues. With 2 bases removed from V and 3 bases from J, the gap between germline ends came to 8 bases. Germline assignment: CDR1 SGHTA and CDR2 FQGNSA. The CDR3 DNA reads as TGTGCCAGCAGCTTACCAGGGAACTACAATGAGCAGTTCTTC. This encodes CASSLPGNYNEQFF.